These 31 T cell receptor beta chains originate from one sample sequenced in a study of blood T cell repertoires in COVID-19. TCRdb keeps only in-frame clones here, not all; method: immunoSEQ multiplex PCR. The sample shows approximately 280,000 clones, roughly 85% of them seen only once. Sample: PBMCs or T cells enriched from blood (not recorded which). The origin of the receptors is a woman aged 35 to 49 who had recovered from COVID-19.

The chain employs TRBV19 and TRBJ2-7; 11 bases map to TRBD2. Per germline, CDR1 LNHDA and CDR2 SQIVND (reference sequence). V was clipped by 5 bases and J by 5 bases; unmatched bases: 8. CDR3 length: 15 amino acids. DNA of the CDR3: TGTGCCAGTAGTCCCATAGCGGGAGGGCGCCACGAGCAGTACTTC. The encoded protein is CASSPIAGGRHEQYF.

V gene TRBV5-1 combines with J gene TRBJ2-1; 11 bases agree with TRBD2. The junction had 4 bases not matched to a gene; V was cut back by 6 bases and J by 5 bases. Germline values: CDR1 SGHRS, CDR2 YFSETQ. CDR3 length: 14 amino acids. For the CDR3, the DNA is TGCGCCAGCACCGGACTAGCGGGCAACAATGAGCAGTTCTTC. This codes for CASTGLAGNNEQFF.

The chain employs TRBV7-9 and TRBJ1-6; 7 nucleotides match TRBD1. CDR3 length: 18 amino acids. With 5 bases clipped from V and 8 bases from J, the junction kept 18 bases outside the gene matches. Germline loops: CDR1 SEHNR, CDR2 FQNEAQ (reference sequence). CDR3 sequence (DNA): TGTGCCAGCAGCCCCTCCCCCTCGACAGGGTCCTCCTATTCACCCCTCCACTTT. The encoded protein is CASSPSPSTGSSYSPLHF.

The rearrangement joins TRBV7-2 to TRBJ2-7; unclear D gene. V was clipped by 3 bases and J by 3 bases, with 12 bases between them. CDR3 size: 14 residues. The germline V gene has CDR1 SGHTA and CDR2 FQGNSA. The CDR3 DNA is TGTGCCAGCAGCTTCGTAGGCGGTGTCTACGAGCAGTACTTC. This gives the protein CASSFVGGVYEQYF.

CDR3 nucleotide sequence: TGTGCCACCAGTCGGGGTGTATTGCGGGGCGCAGATACGCAGTATTTT. Its protein is CATSRGVLRGADTQYF. V is TRBV24-1 and J is TRBJ2-3, with TRBD2 as a possible D gene (6 bases). The CDR3 has 16 residues. Trimming took 6 bases from V and 4 from J, leaving 19 bases between them. Germline V gene data show CDR1 as KGHDR and CDR2 as SFDVKD.

This rearrangement joins TRBV6-4 to TRBJ2-3; D not certain. V was cut by 3 bases and J by 6 bases, with 13 bases left in between. The germline CDR1 and CDR2 sequences are MRHNA and SNTAGT. The CDR3 sequence is 14 residues long. Here the CDR3 reads CASSEEPAADTQYF. The CDR3 bases are TGTGCCAGCAGTGAGGAGCCGGCAGCCGATACGCAGTATTTT.

The chain has TRBV2 and TRBJ2-1; possible D gene TRBD2, 6 bases. V dropped 9 bases and J dropped 0 bases, with 15 bases sitting between them. Germline V gives CDR1 SNHLY, CDR2 FYNNEI. This CDR3 comprises 15 residues. The CDR3 DNA is TGTGCCAGTTATCGGGACGGGAGCTCCTACAATGAGCAGTTCTTC. Amino acid sequence: CASYRDGSSYNEQFF.

The chain joins TRBV10-3 to TRBJ1-1; TRBD1 aligns across 7 bases. The ends lost 6 bases at V and 4 bases at J; junction bases unmatched: 8. Germline V gives CDR1 ENHRY, CDR2 SYGVKD. The CDR3 runs to 14 residues. The CDR3 loop is CAIRSSAGGTEAFF. The CDR3 coding sequence is TGTGCCATCAGATCCTCGGCAGGGGGCACTGAAGCTTTCTTT.

The chain recombines TRBV7-9 with TRBJ1-4; possibly TRBD1 for D (6 bases). Per the germline V gene, CDR1 is SEHNR and CDR2 is FQNEAQ (reference sequence). V lost 1 base to trimming and J lost 7 bases, with 10 bases between them. The CDR3 totals 14 residues. The CDR3 coding sequence is TGTGCCAGCAGCTTAGGTCAGGGGAGTGAAAAACTGTTTTTT. Its protein is CASSLGQGSEKLFF.

This clone was counted many times. This chain links TRBV5-5 with TRBJ1-1; D might be TRBD1 (6 bases). The length of the CDR3 is 13 residues. Deletions cut 1 base from V and 4 bases from J, with 8 bases between. In germline, CDR1 is SGHKS, CDR2 YYEKEE (reference sequence). This CDR3 is CASSLSRGTEAFF. CDR3 DNA sequence: TGTGCCAGCAGCTTGTCCAGGGGCACTGAAGCTTTCTTT.

CDR3 sequence reads: CASSPLRDEQYF. CDR3 sequence (DNA): TGTGCCAGCAGCCCACTTCGAGACGAGCAGTACTTC. The rearrangement joins TRBV11-2 to TRBJ2-7; no clear D gene. With 5 bases removed from V and 5 bases from J, the gap between germline ends came to 10 bases. CDR3 size: 12 residues. CDR1 is SGHAT, CDR2 FQNNGV, per germline.

The chain joins TRBV24-1 to TRBJ2-2; maybe TRBD1 (6 bases). In germline, CDR1 is KGHDR, CDR2 SFDVKD. Trimming removed 0 bases at V and 4 bases at J, with 11 bases between. The length of the CDR3 is 16 residues. The CDR3 loop reads CATSDLLGATTGELFF. DNA of the CDR3: TGTGCCACCAGTGATTTGCTGGGGGCGACCACCGGGGAGCTGTTTTTT.

The chain employs TRBV15 and TRBJ1-5; the D gene is possibly TRBD1 (6 bases). V was cut by 4 bases and J by 3 bases, with 19 bases left in between. CDR1 and CDR2 (germline): LNHNV, YYDKDF (reference sequence). This CDR3 region has 17 residues. This CDR3 is CATSIQKAGQINQPQHF. The CDR3 coding sequence is TGTGCCACCAGCATTCAAAAGGCCGGACAGATCAATCAGCCCCAGCATTTT.

The gene calls are TRBV5-1 and TRBJ1-6; D possibly corresponds to TRBD1 (5 bases). Trimming cost V 0 bases and J 10 bases, with 11 bases left between them. Germline lookup yields CDR1 SGHRS and CDR2 YFSETQ. This CDR3 spans 14 amino acids. CDR3 in amino acids: CASSLEWGESPLHF. DNA of the CDR3: TGCGCCAGCAGCTTGGAGTGGGGCGAATCACCCCTCCACTTT.

The chain is built from TRBV30 and TRBJ1-5; unclear D gene. The CDR3 extends over 15 amino acids. Between the trimmed V and J ends, which lost 2 bases and 6 bases, there was a span of 17 bases. The germline CDR1 and CDR2 sequences are GTSNPN and SVGIG (reference sequence). CDR3 coding DNA: TGTGCCTGGAGTCCAACCTTCCGGTACGGTCAGCCCCAGCATTTT. Its translation is CAWSPTFRYGQPQHF.

The V and J genes are TRBV18 and TRBJ1-5, with 10 bases matching TRBD1. The CDR3 is made up of 17 amino acids. Looked up from germline, CDR1 is KGHSH and CDR2 is LQKENI. V trimming: 3 bases; J trimming: 2 bases; junction bases outside the gene matches: 7. This CDR3 reads CASSPGQGNIGNQPQHF. CDR3 coding DNA: TGTGCCAGCTCACCGGGACAGGGGAACATTGGCAATCAGCCCCAGCATTTT.

This chain joins TRBV18 and TRBJ1-6; possible D gene TRBD1, 5 bases. CDR1 and CDR2 (germline): KGHSH, LQKENI. V was cut by 6 bases and J by 3 bases, with 15 bases left in between. The CDR3 is made up of 16 amino acids. For the CDR3, the DNA is TGTGCCAGCTCCCCCATCGTGACAGACTATAATTCACCCCTCCACTTT. Residues: CASSPIVTDYNSPLHF.

This clone was observed a handful of times. V gene TRBV5-1 combines with J gene TRBJ2-2; 7 bases map to TRBD2. This CDR3 has 16 residues. The germline CDR1 and CDR2 sequences are SGHRS and YFSETQ. V gave up 2 bases and J gave up 1 base; unmatched junction bases: 5. CDR3 in DNA: TGCGCCAGCAGCTTAGGGGCTAGCGGGAACACCGGGGAGCTGTTTTTT. Protein: CASSLGASGNTGELFF.

This chain connects TRBV7-2 to TRBJ2-5; D perhaps matches TRBD1 (5 bases). CDR1 is SGHTA, CDR2 FQGNSA, per germline. The CDR3 loop spans 16 amino acids. V lost 3 bases and J 0 bases, leaving 14 bases between the germline ends. CDR3 coding DNA: TGTGCCAGCAGCTTGTGGACAAGCCAGTACCAAGAGACCCAGTACTTC. Its translation: CASSLWTSQYQETQYF.

The count of this clone is one. The chain couples TRBV28 to TRBJ1-2; 9 nucleotides align to TRBD1. This CDR3 is built from 16 residues. The J segment lost 4 bases and the V segment lost 6 bases, leaving 12 bases of the junction unmatched. Germline V gives CDR1 MDHEN, CDR2 SYDVKM. The CDR3 spells CASRRGGQGGVYGYTF. CDR3 nucleotide sequence: TGTGCCAGCAGAAGGGGGGGACAGGGAGGGGTCTATGGCTACACCTTC.

The chain is built from TRBV7-2 and TRBJ2-3; 10 bases map to TRBD2. Germline CDR1 SGHTA, CDR2 FQGNSA. The V and J ends lost 5 bases and 1 base, in that order; junction bases with no gene match: 12. This CDR3 is 18 amino acids long. The CDR3: CASSPTASGSPRTDTQYF. The CDR3, as DNA: TGTGCCAGCAGCCCGACTGCTAGCGGGAGTCCTCGCACAGATACGCAGTATTTT.

In its sample, this clone was seen once. The rearrangement joins TRBV6-5 to TRBJ2-7, with 8 bases identical to TRBD2. Germline V gene lookup returns CDR1 MNHEY and CDR2 SVGAGI. V shed 7 bases and J 4 bases; nucleotides not matched to a gene: 6. This CDR3 is built from 13 residues. In DNA form, the CDR3 reads TGTGCCAGCACCCGGGAGGGTGGTTACGAGCAGTACTTC. Translating it yields CASTREGGYEQYF.

The J gene is TRBJ2-1, the V gene TRBV6-6; D gene unclear. The V gene lost 5 bases and the J gene lost 4 bases, with 12 bases spanning the gap. The CDR3 runs 14 residues. Germline lookup yields CDR1 MNHNY and CDR2 SVGAGI (reference sequence). The CDR3 DNA sequence: TGTGCCAGCAGTAGCTCGCACGCATACAATGAGCAGTTCTTC. As protein: CASSSSHAYNEQFF.

The chain is built from TRBV7-2 and TRBJ2-1; 10 nucleotides align to TRBD1. In germline, CDR1 is SGHTA, CDR2 FQGNSA. The CDR3 has 17 amino acids. Trimming cost V 5 bases and J 2 bases; bases outside gene matches: 9. The CDR3 sequence: CASSPHQGQGPYNEQFF. The CDR3 nucleotides are TGTGCCAGCAGCCCCCATCAGGGACAGGGGCCCTACAATGAGCAGTTCTTC.

The chain links TRBV28 to TRBJ2-7; D not certain. Trimming cost V 0 bases and J 4 bases, with 7 bases left between them. Looked up from germline, CDR1 is MDHEN and CDR2 is SYDVKM. The CDR3 length is 13 residues. CDR3 coding DNA: TGTGCCAGCAGTTTATGGACTGAATACGAGCAGTACTTC. Its translation is CASSLWTEYEQYF.

The V call is TRBV11-2, the J call TRBJ1-2; D uncertain. CDR1 and CDR2 (germline): SGHAT, FQNNGV. This CDR3 has 15 residues. V shed 3 bases and J shed 8 bases, with 19 bases lying between them. The CDR3 region is CASSLASLSSSGYTF. In DNA, the CDR3 is TGTGCCAGCAGCTTGGCCTCTTTATCTTCCTCCGGCTACACCTTC.

Note on this clone: Other nucleotide sequences from this sample produce the same CDR3. J is TRBJ1-1 and V is TRBV15; D not resolved. The germline V gene encodes CDR1 LNHNV and CDR2 YYDKDF (reference sequence). Trimming removed 2 bases at V and 2 bases at J, with 6 bases between. This CDR3 spans 13 amino acids. The CDR3, as DNA: TGTGCCACCAGCAGAAGAGGAAACACTGAAGCTTTCTTT. Translating it yields CATSRRGNTEAFF.

The CDR3 bases are TGTGCCAGCAGGGTTAGCGGGAGGCAAGCCTACGAGCAGTACTTC. Its translation: CASRVSGRQAYEQYF. The V call is TRBV6-5, the J call TRBJ2-7; TRBD2 matches 10 bases. J was trimmed by 2 bases and V by 6 bases; bases with no gene match: 7. Germline assignment: CDR1 MNHEY and CDR2 SVGAGI. The CDR3 loop spans 15 amino acids.

In the case of this clone: The DNA is left out, because the CDR3 cannot be placed on it with certainty; the CDR3 is given as TCRdb lists it. This chain links TRBV27 with TRBJ1-2; the table calls TRBD1, which could not be checked here. Germline V lookup: CDR1 MNHEY, CDR2 SMNVEV (reference sequence). The CDR3 is made up of 16 amino acids, end residues included. This chain's CDR3 is CASTPSGQGWFHGYTF.

The rearrangement joins TRBV3-1 (or the pseudogene TRBV3-2) to TRBJ1-5, with D possibly matching TRBD1 (6 bases). The CDR3 length is 14 residues. Germline V lookup: CDR1 LGHDT, CDR2 YNNKEL (reference sequence). V lost 1 base and J 3 bases, leaving 7 bases between the germline ends. This CDR3 reads CASSQAGDNQPQHF. CDR3 sequence (DNA): TGTGCCAGCAGCCAAGCAGGGGACAATCAGCCCCAGCATTTT.

V is TRBV6-4 and J is TRBJ2-1; 13 nucleotides line up with TRBD2. The CDR3 sequence is 14 residues long. Germline V lookup: CDR1 MRHNA, CDR2 SNTAGT. After removal of 4 bases from V and 9 bases from J, the junction contained 3 bases not matched to a gene. CDR3: CASSVGLAGAEQFF. The CDR3 bases are TGTGCCAGCAGTGTCGGACTAGCGGGAGCTGAGCAGTTCTTC.